Given below is one T cell receptor beta chain in context. Antigen unknown. TCR beta rearrangements were amplified from peripheral blood genomic DNA. TRB rearrangements spanning V, D and J were amplified using mixed TRB-A/B primers. TCRdb processed the multiplex PCR reads anew with MiXCR; each CDR3 protein has one entry. The profile shows 6,000 to 6,500 distinct CDR3 sequences, under 35% of them singletons. The data were obtained in a study of T cell repertoires in aging, cancer and after chemotherapy. Study-level results: Median generation probability rose over the chemotherapy interval in each cancer cohort, suggesting rebound thymic output. Hematological cancer patients had lymphoid organ infiltration that may impair thymic emigration or T cell expansion. Immunological memory after chemotherapy cannot be judged from the repertoire data.

From germline, CDR1 is KGHDR and CDR2 SFDVKD. The CDR3 totals 12 residues. V dropped 3 bases and J dropped 10 bases, with 11 bases sitting between them. Sequences were obtained from blood. The TCR sequence derives from a human donor with a blood cancer. This chain joins TRBV24-1 and TRBJ1-1; tentative D call: TRBD1 (6 bases). The CDR3 loop reads CATSDADSGAFF. The CDR3 DNA reads TGTGCCACCAGTGATGCGGACAGTGGAGCTTTCTTT.